These 3 T cell receptor beta chains came from one sample sequenced in a study of cytomegalovirus exposure and HLA in healthy donors. The PCR employed 60 Vbeta primers together with 13 Jbeta primers. Some clones are missing from TCRdb's copy, which holds only in-frame ones; the method was immunoSEQ multiplex PCR. The data contain around 160,000 clones, just under 75% of them singletons. The sequenced sample consisted of PBMCs. These receptors were obtained from a woman under 30 in good health and CMV-seronegative.

The rearrangement links TRBV9 to TRBJ2-1, with 8 positions matching TRBD2. The ends lost 4 bases at V and 4 bases at J; junction bases unmatched: 7. The CDR3 contains 15 residues. Germline V gives CDR1 SGDLS, CDR2 YYNGEE. The CDR3 bases are TGTGCCAGCAGCCCTACAGCGGGGGTTTACAATGAGCAGTTCTTC. This gives the protein CASSPTAGVYNEQFF.

The V call is TRBV19, the J call TRBJ1-2, with 8 bases lining up with TRBD1. The V segment lost 10 bases and the J segment 9 bases; nucleotides outside the gene matches: 16. Germline loops: CDR1 LNHDA, CDR2 SQIVND (reference sequence). The CDR3 totals 14 residues. CDR3 amino acids: CATGQGSELSRYTF. The CDR3 nucleotides read TGTGCCACCGGACAGGGATCCGAACTCTCGCGCTACACCTTC.

This clone was found a few times. In DNA form, the CDR3 reads TGTGCCATCAGTGGGGACAGGGACCCCCAGACCCAGTACTTC. Translating gives CAISGDRDPQTQYF. The V gene is TRBV10-3, the J gene TRBJ2-5; 9 nucleotides align to TRBD1. Unmatched junction bases numbered 6, after V lost 4 bases and J lost 6 bases. This CDR3 has 14 amino acids. Looked up from germline, CDR1 is ENHRY and CDR2 is SYGVKD.